Sequencing of this TCR beta chain was carried out in a study of T cell responses to AZD1222 COVID-19 vaccine. CDR1 is MNHEY and CDR2 is SMNVEV in the germline V gene (reference sequence). This CDR3 has 14 amino acids. Between the trimmed V and J ends, which lost 5 bases and 4 bases, there was a span of 14 bases. Profiled with immunoSEQ multiplex PCR; TCRdb holds only in-frame clones, not every one. The table lists some 180,000 clones, approximately 94% of them singletons. Study observations and caveats: Spike as a whole was targeted by vaccine-associated CD4 TCRs, dominant at 160-218 and 743-854. White British people made up most donors, females outnumbered males, and clonal diversity was possibly underestimated.

About this clone itself: Its matching antigen is unknown.

The chain combines TRBV27 with TRBJ1-2; D unresolved. The origin of this receptor is an adult who received the AZD1222 COVID-19 vaccine. The sequenced sample was peripheral blood, obtained 28 days after the second AZD1222 dose. This CDR3 is CASSVARASYGYTF. Here the CDR3 DNA reads TGTGCCAGCAGTGTCGCCCGCGCCAGCTATGGCTACACCTTC.